Listed below are T cell receptor beta chains from one sample, sequenced in a study of CD8 T cells in ankylosing spondylitis. Each CDR3 protein is one row after TCRdb ran MiXCR on the 5' RACE reads. The sample lists about 510,000 distinct CDR3 sequences, roughly 5% seen once, with approximately 4% in the top ten. The sample was blood, either unsorted or a sorted T cell fraction (not recorded which). The receptors shown here come from a male donor with ankylosing spondylitis. Each CDR3 is given with its conserved first and last residue. The D gene is left open where the match is weak. Only some rows state a clone size, as once, few, many or a class for expanded clones.

clone size,J gene,D gene,V gene,CDR3 protein,CDR3 DNA
many,TRBJ1-1,TRBD1,TRBV7-2,CASSLRQGAVTEAFF,TGTGCCAGCAGCTTAAGACAGGGGGCGGTCACTGAAGCTTTCTTT
few,TRBJ1-2,.,TRBV5-1,CASSLGGATDGYTF,TGCGCCAGCAGCTTGGGGGGTGCGACAGATGGCTACACCTTC
many,TRBJ1-3,.,TRBV6-5,CASSLKGYSGNTIYF,TGTGCCAGCAGTTTAAAGGGGTACTCTGGAAACACCATATATTTT
many,TRBJ2-1,.,TRBV5-1,CASSLESSSYNEQFF,TGCGCCAGCAGCTTGGAATCCAGCTCCTACAATGAGCAGTTCTTC
.,TRBJ2-1,.,TRBV6-1,CASSEPRGRAYNEQFF,TGTGCCAGCAGTGAACCCAGGGGGAGGGCATACAATGAGCAGTTCTTC
few,TRBJ2-1,TRBD1,TRBV10-3,CAISSRDSHYNEQFF,TGTGCCATCAGTAGCCGGGACAGCCACTACAATGAGCAGTTCTTC
many,TRBJ2-3,.,TRBV6-1,CASNLIAGRTDTQYF,TGTGCCAGCAACCTAATAGCCGGTCGCACAGATACGCAGTATTTT
.,TRBJ2-3,.,TRBV20-1,CSAKPTLAGTDTQYF,TGCAGTGCTAAACCGACTCTAGCCGGGACAGATACGCAGTATTTT
many,TRBJ1-3,.,TRBV5-1,CASSLGEPFSGNTIYF,TGCGCCAGCAGCTTGGGGGAGCCCTTCTCTGGAAACACCATATATTTT
.,TRBJ2-7,.,TRBV11-2,CASSFRRSSYEQYF,TGTGCCAGCAGCTTTAGACGTAGCTCCTACGAGCAGTACTTC
many,TRBJ2-1,.,TRBV12-3/TRBV12-4,CASSKTQRDEQFF,TGTGCCAGCAGTAAGACCCAAAGGGATGAGCAGTTCTTC
few,TRBJ2-7,.,TRBV7-2,CASSKVTYEQYF,TGTGCCAGCAGCAAGGTGACCTACGAGCAGTACTTC
many,TRBJ2-3,.,TRBV5-1,CASNGVPSDTQYF,TGCGCCAGCAACGGGGTCCCGTCGGATACGCAGTATTTT
many,TRBJ2-1,.,TRBV5-1,CASSPEAGTYNEQFF,TGCGCCAGCAGCCCCGAGGCGGGAACCTACAATGAGCAGTTCTTC
few,TRBJ1-2,.,TRBV6-2/TRBV6-3,CASSRPGTVYGYTF,TGTGCCAGCAGCCGGCCCGGGACGGTCTATGGCTACACCTTC
many,TRBJ2-3,TRBD2,TRBV7-2,CASSPGLAVTDTQYF,TGTGCCAGCAGCCCGGGACTAGCCGTCACAGATACGCAGTATTTT
many,TRBJ2-7,.,TRBV5-1,CASSLAMGARYEQYF,TGCGCCAGCAGCTTGGCGATGGGGGCCCGCTACGAGCAGTACTTC
.,TRBJ2-2,.,TRBV11-2,CASSAGGTGELFF,TGTGCCAGCAGCGCCGGCGGCACCGGGGAGCTGTTTTTT
many,TRBJ2-7,.,TRBV7-9,CASSLQGEQYF,TGTGCCAGCAGCCTTCAAGGCGAGCAGTACTTC
few,TRBJ2-3,TRBD2,TRBV20-1,CSAATSGGAGSDTQYF,TGCAGTGCTGCGACTAGCGGGGGGGCCGGGTCAGATACGCAGTATTTT
many,TRBJ1-6,.,TRBV12-3/TRBV12-4,CASSPSGHPPLHF,TGTGCCAGCAGTCCCTCGGGGCACCCACCCCTCCACTTT
many,TRBJ1-2,.,TRBV7-9,CASSLVMGRRNYGYTF,TGTGCCAGCAGCTTAGTTATGGGACGGCGAAACTATGGCTACACCTTC
many,TRBJ1-1,.,TRBV6-1,CATSGFSRETEAFF,TGTGCCACCTCCGGTTTTTCCCGGGAGACTGAAGCTTTCTTT
many,TRBJ2-1,TRBD2,TRBV9,CASSESGSYNEQFF,TGTGCCAGCAGTGAAAGCGGGAGCTACAATGAGCAGTTCTTC
many,TRBJ2-2,TRBD2,TRBV10-1,CASSLGRGGSTGELFF,TGCGCCAGCAGCCTAGGGAGAGGCGGGAGCACCGGGGAGCTGTTTTTT
few,TRBJ1-1,.,TRBV14,CASSQVLDMNTEAFF,TGTGCCAGCAGCCAAGTGCTCGACATGAACACTGAAGCTTTCTTT
many,TRBJ2-1,.,TRBV7-2,CASSLRDHYNEQFF,TGTGCCAGCAGCTTAAGGGACCACTACAATGAGCAGTTCTTC
many,TRBJ2-5,.,TRBV7-9,CASSLANKRETQYF,TGTGCCAGCAGCTTAGCAAACAAGAGGGAGACCCAGTACTTC
many,TRBJ2-4,TRBD1,TRBV12-3/TRBV12-4,CASSLAWTGGLDIQYF,TGTGCCAGCAGTTTAGCGTGGACAGGGGGCTTGGACATTCAGTACTTC
few,TRBJ2-1,TRBD1,TRBV11-2,CASSSTGTGFYNEQFF,TGTGCCAGCAGCTCCACCGGGACAGGGTTCTACAATGAGCAGTTCTTC
many,TRBJ2-3,.,TRBV6-1,CASSPRGHVVDTQYF,TGTGCCAGCAGCCCACGAGGGCACGTCGTGGATACGCAGTATTTT
.,TRBJ2-7,TRBD2,TRBV7-2,CASQRGGSSYEQYF,TGTGCCAGTCAGCGGGGGGGATCCTCCTACGAGCAGTACTTC
many,TRBJ1-2,.,TRBV29-1,CSVVGQKSLYGYTF,TGCAGCGTTGTCGGACAGAAAAGTCTCTATGGCTACACCTTC
many,TRBJ2-3,.,TRBV7-2,CASSSRQTVGGTDTQYF,TGTGCCAGCAGCTCAAGACAGACCGTAGGCGGCACAGATACGCAGTATTTT